Shown below are 9 T cell receptor beta chains from a single sample sequenced in a study of T-cell reconstitution after alpha-beta-depleted transplantation in children. Preparation of the TCRbeta library used unique molecular identifiers. TCRdb reanalysed the PCR reads using MiXCR and keeps one entry per CDR3 protein. The table lists about 980,000 distinct CDR3 sequences, about 26% of them singletons, with 28% in the top ten. The material sequenced was PBMCs, mostly from graft donor cells, taken 360 days after TCRalphabeta/CD19-depleted stem cell transplant. The origin of the receptors is a boy younger than two who had a stem cell transplant for SCID, so the T cells may come from the graft donor.

The J gene is TRBJ1-5, the V gene TRBV6-2 or TRBV6-3; D unclear. CDR1 and CDR2 (germline): MNHEY, SVGEGT. The CDR3 runs to 13 residues. V lost 7 bases and J 4 bases, leaving 11 bases between the germline ends. CDR3: CASTRVLNQPQHF. As DNA, the CDR3 is TGTGCCAGCACCCGGGTCTTAAATCAGCCCCAGCATTTT.

This clonotype was picked up a small number of times. The chain links TRBV10-3 to TRBJ2-1; 10 bases agree with TRBD1. The CDR3 has 17 amino acids. Germline loops: CDR1 ENHRY, CDR2 SYGVKD. The V and J ends lost 6 bases and 6 bases, in that order; junction bases with no gene match: 14. The CDR3 reads CAISRDRGRVGGNEQFF. CDR3 DNA: TGTGCCATCAGCCGGGACAGGGGAAGGGTGGGCGGCAATGAGCAGTTCTTC.

This clonotype has a handful of counts. CDR3 bases: TGTGCCAGCAGGGTGGACAGGGGTACCTACAATGAGCAGTTCTTC. Translating gives CASRVDRGTYNEQFF. This sequence joins TRBV6-1 and TRBJ2-1, with 9 bases aligning to TRBD1. Unmatched junction bases numbered 5, after V lost 6 bases and J lost 2 bases. The CDR3 totals 15 residues. CDR1 MNHNS and CDR2 SASEGT come from the germline V gene.

This clonotype has just one count. The CDR3 reads CASSSDGGGHSYTGELFF. The CDR3 bases are TGTGCCAGCAGTTCTGACGGGGGGGGCCACTCTTACACCGGGGAGCTGTTTTTT. The chain joins TRBV2 to TRBJ2-2, with 8 bases identical to TRBD2. The J segment lost 3 bases and the V segment lost 5 bases, leaving 14 bases of the junction unmatched. The germline gives CDR1 SNHLY, CDR2 FYNNEI. The CDR3 has 18 residues. Drawing the rest from reference TRBV2 and TRBJ2-2, the complete variable domain is EPEVTQTPSHQVTQMGQEVILRCVPISNHLYFYWYRQILGQKVEFLVSFYNNEISEKSEIFDDQFSVERPDGSNFTLKIRSTKLEDSAMYFCASSSDGGGHSYTGELFFGEGSRLTVL.

This clonotype was counted between two and nine times. The chain has TRBV7-8 and TRBJ1-1; 7 bases are shared with TRBD1. The CDR3 consists of 15 residues. V lost 0 bases to trimming and J lost 5 bases; unmatched junction nucleotides: 6. Germline CDR1 is SGHVS and CDR2 is FQNEAQ. The CDR3 reads CASSLARAGGTEAFF. CDR3 nucleotide sequence: TGTGCCAGCAGCTTAGCTCGGGCAGGGGGGACTGAAGCTTTCTTT. The full variable domain, its missing parts supplied by reference TRBV7-8 and TRBJ1-1, is GAGVSQSPRYKVAKRGQDVALRCDPISGHVSLFWYQQALGQGPEFLTYFQNEAQLDKSGLPSDRFFAERPEGSVSTLKIQRTQQEDSAVYLCASSLARAGGTEAFFGQGTRLTVV.

The chain carries TRBV18 and TRBJ1-2; the match to TRBD1 covers 7 bases. Trimming removed 3 bases from V and 3 bases from J; junction bases left unmatched: 7. The CDR3 contains 15 residues. Germline lookup yields CDR1 KGHSH and CDR2 LQKENI. CDR3 region: CASSPLTGAHYGYTF. CDR3 in DNA: TGTGCCAGCTCACCGCTTACAGGGGCGCACTATGGCTACACCTTC. Full variable domain (remainder filled in from reference TRBV18 and TRBJ1-2): NAGVMQNPRHLVRRRGQEARLRCSPMKGHSHVYWYRQLPEEGLKFMVYLQKENIIDESGMPKERFSAEFPKEGPSILRIQQVVRGDSAAYFCASSPLTGAHYGYTFGSGTRLTVV.

The chain joins TRBV7-6 to TRBJ2-1, with 7 bases that match TRBD1. V gave up 4 bases and J gave up 7 bases; unmatched junction bases: 7. There are 14 residues in the CDR3. Germline loops: CDR1 SGHVS, CDR2 FNYEAQ. CDR3 sequence: CASSSHRGWNEQFF. The CDR3, as DNA: TGTGCCAGCAGCTCCCACAGGGGATGGAATGAGCAGTTCTTC.

This chain connects TRBV6-1 to TRBJ2-2; maybe TRBD2 (6 bases). The CDR3 covers 16 residues. CDR1 and CDR2 (germline): MNHNS, SASEGT. Deletions cut 5 bases from V and 7 bases from J, with 20 bases between. In DNA, the CDR3 is TGTGCCAGCAGTCTCCCCGTTAGGAGGGCGGTCGGGGAGCTGTTTTTT. This sequence encodes CASSLPVRRAVGELFF.

The gene calls are TRBV4-1 and TRBJ2-3; 9 bases align to TRBD1. The CDR3 has 19 amino acids. J was trimmed by 4 bases and V by 5 bases; bases with no gene match: 19. In germline, CDR1 is MGHRA, CDR2 YSYEKL. In nucleotides, the CDR3 is TGCGCCAGCAGCTCAATCCCGAAGAGGGGAGACAGGGGGTCAGATACGCAGTATTTT. This gives the protein CASSSIPKRGDRGSDTQYF.